The sequence of this TCR beta chain was determined in a study of shared clonotypes between healthy human individuals. General study findings and limits: A handful of donors had about 5% of their naive CD4 clonotypes in common.

This clone was counted a single time. What it binds is unknown. Other nucleotide sequences in the sample specify the same CDR3. The assay was immunoSEQ multiplex PCR, and TCRdb's table has in-frame clones only and misses some. The data show over 2,000,000 clones, with just over 90% seen just once and 1.5% to 2% held by the top ten. Positive CCR7 selection of CD45RO-negative cells yielded the naive CD8 cells, and terminally differentiated effector memory CD45RA+ cells were excluded. Germline V lookup: CDR1 MDHEN, CDR2 SYDVKM. V was cut by 0 bases and J by 2 bases, with 7 bases left in between. This CDR3 has 15 residues.

Sequencing was performed on naive CD8+ T cells from PBMCs. The clonotype originates from a man aged 18-30 years in good health. Some clones in this sample may be carry-over from other donors' samples. The chain employs TRBV28 and TRBJ2-2; D ambiguous. CDR3 DNA sequence: TGTGCCAGCAGTTTATGGGCTGGCAACACCGGGGAGCTGTTTTTT. Translating gives CASSLWAGNTGELFF.